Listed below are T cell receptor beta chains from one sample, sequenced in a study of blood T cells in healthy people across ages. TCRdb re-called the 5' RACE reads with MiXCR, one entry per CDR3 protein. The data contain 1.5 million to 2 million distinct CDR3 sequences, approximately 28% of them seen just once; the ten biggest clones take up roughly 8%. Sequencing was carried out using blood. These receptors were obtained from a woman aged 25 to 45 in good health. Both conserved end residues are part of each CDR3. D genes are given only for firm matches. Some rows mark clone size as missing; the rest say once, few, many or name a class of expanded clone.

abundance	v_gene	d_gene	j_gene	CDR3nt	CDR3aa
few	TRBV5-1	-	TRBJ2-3	TGCGCCAGCAGCTTGGCGGCGGGGCCCGGCACAGATACGCAGTATTTT	CASSLAAGPGTDTQYF
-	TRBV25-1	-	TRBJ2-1	TGTGCCAGCATTGAAGGGACCCTCTCCTGCAATGAGCAGTTCTTC	CASIEGTLSCNEQFF
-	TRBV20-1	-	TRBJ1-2	TGCAGTGCTAGGGGGGTTAGGCTCTTCTATGGCTACACCTTC	CSARGVRLFYGYTF
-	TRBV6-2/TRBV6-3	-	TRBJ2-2	TGTGCCAGCAGTCGCACGAATCAGGGGGAGCTGTTTTTT	CASSRTNQGELFF
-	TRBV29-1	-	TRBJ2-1	TGCAGCGTTGATGGGGCCGGGTCTAGTAATGAGCAGTTCTTC	CSVDGAGSSNEQFF
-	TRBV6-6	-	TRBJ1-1	TGTGCCAGCTTCCCGTTGGGCAGGGGTGGGACTGAAGCTTTCTTT	CASFPLGRGGTEAFF
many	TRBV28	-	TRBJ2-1	TGTGCCAGCGTCGCCCGCTCCTACAATGAGCAGTTCTTC	CASVARSYNEQFF
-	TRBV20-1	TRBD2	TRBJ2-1	TGCAGTGCTAGAGATGCCGGACTAGCGGATACCCAATCGGAGCAGTTCTTC	CSARDAGLADTQSEQFF
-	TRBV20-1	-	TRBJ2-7	TGCAGTGCTAGGGGCGCCACTTTTCCCAATGAGCAGTACTTC	CSARGATFPNEQYF
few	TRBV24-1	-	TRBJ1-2	TGTGCCACCAGTGATTTGACACTGAACTATGGCTACACCTTC	CATSDLTLNYGYTF
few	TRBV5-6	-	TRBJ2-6	TGTGCCAGCAGCTTAATTCAGGGCGTCGGGGCCAACGTCCTGACTTTC	CASSLIQGVGANVLTF
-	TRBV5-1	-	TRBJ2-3	TGCGCCAGCAGTCTCACAGGACGGTTAGATACGCAGTATTTT	CASSLTGRLDTQYF
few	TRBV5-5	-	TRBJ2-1	TGTGCCAGCAGCCGCGAAATGGGAGACTACAATGAGCAGTTCTTC	CASSREMGDYNEQFF
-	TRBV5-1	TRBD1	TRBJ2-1	TGCGCCAGCAGCACGACAGGGGCGCGAAGAGTGCAGTTCTTC	CASSTTGARRVQFF
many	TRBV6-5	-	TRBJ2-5	TGTGCCAGCAGTTACCCTCTTGGGGAGCAGTACTTC	CASSYPLGEQYF
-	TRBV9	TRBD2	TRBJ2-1	TGTGCCAGCAGCTTCAGACTAGCGGACTCCTGCAATGAGCAGTTCTTC	CASSFRLADSCNEQFF
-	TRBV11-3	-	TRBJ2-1	TGTGCCAGCAGCTCAGGGGCTAGCGACCTCTACAATGAGCAGTTCTTC	CASSSGASDLYNEQFF
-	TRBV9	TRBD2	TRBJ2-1	TGTGCCGGCAGCGTAGGGCTAGCGGGGGGGCCCTACAATGAGCAGTTCTTC	CAGSVGLAGGPYNEQFF
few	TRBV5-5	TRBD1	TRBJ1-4	TGTGCCAGCAGACAAACCGGGACAGGGGATGAAAAACTGTTTTTT	CASRQTGTGDEKLFF
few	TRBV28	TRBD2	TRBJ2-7	TGTGCCAGTAGCTCCGCGGGAGGGCTCGACGAGCAGTACTTC	CASSSAGGLDEQYF
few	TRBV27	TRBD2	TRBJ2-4	TGTGCCAGCAGTACCCGACTAGCGAGGTCTCCGGAGCAGTACTTC	CASSTRLARSPEQYF
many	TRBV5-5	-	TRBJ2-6	TGTGCCAGCAGCTTGCAGGAGGGTACTGGGGCCAACGTCCTGACTTTC	CASSLQEGTGANVLTF
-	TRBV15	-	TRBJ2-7	TGTGCCACCAGCAGAGAGTCTAGCACAGGGCAAAGGGGAGAGCAGTACTTC	CATSRESSTGQRGEQYF
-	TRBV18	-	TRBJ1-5	TGTGCCAGCTCACCGCTGACAGGTAGCAATCAGCCCCAGCATTTT	CASSPLTGSNQPQHF
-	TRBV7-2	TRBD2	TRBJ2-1	TGTGCCAGCAGCTTAGTACCGAGCGGGAGAGGAAATGAGCAGTTCTTC	CASSLVPSGRGNEQFF
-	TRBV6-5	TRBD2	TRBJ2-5	TGTGCCAGCAGTTATCAAGTGGGTCTAGCGGGGTCCCAAGAGACCCAGTACTTC	CASSYQVGLAGSQETQYF
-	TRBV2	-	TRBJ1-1	TGTGCCAGCAGTGAACGGGCGGTCATGAACACTGAAGCTTTCTTT	CASSERAVMNTEAFF
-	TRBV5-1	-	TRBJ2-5	TGCGCCAGCACCCCTTTTCCTAAAGAGACCCAGTACTTC	CASTPFPKETQYF
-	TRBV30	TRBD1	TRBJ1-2	TGTGCCTGGGGGGGACAGAACTATGGCTACACCTTC	CAWGGQNYGYTF
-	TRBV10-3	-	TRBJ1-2	TGTGCCATCAGTGACCCCGGTGGCAGCTATGGCTACACCTTC	CAISDPGGSYGYTF
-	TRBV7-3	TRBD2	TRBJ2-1	TGTGCCAGCAGCTTAACTACTCTAGCGGGGGGGCCCTGGAGTGAGCAGTTCTTC	CASSLTTLAGGPWSEQFF
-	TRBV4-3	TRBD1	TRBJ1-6	TGCGCCAGCAGCCAAGGGACAGGGGGCCCACCCCTCCACTTT	CASSQGTGGPPLHF
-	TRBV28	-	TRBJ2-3	TGTACCAGCAGCCTTCCCGGACCCACAGATACGCAGTATTTT	CTSSLPGPTDTQYF
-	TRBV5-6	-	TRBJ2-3	TGTGCCAGCAGCTTGGCCGTGGGACGCACAGATACGCAGTATTTT	CASSLAVGRTDTQYF
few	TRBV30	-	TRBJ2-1	TGTGCCTGGAACCCTTACAGCTCCTACAATGAGCAGTTCTTC	CAWNPYSSYNEQFF
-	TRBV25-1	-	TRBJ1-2	TGTGCCAGCAGTCCACCCGGGACGGACTACGGAGGCTACACCTTC	CASSPPGTDYGGYTF
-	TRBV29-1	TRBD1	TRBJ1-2	TGCAGCGTTGAAGGAACCCGGGACAGGGTGGGTGGCTACACCTTC	CSVEGTRDRVGGYTF
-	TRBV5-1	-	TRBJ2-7	TGCGCCAGCAGCTTGAGATCAGGGATCTGCTACGAGCAGTACTTC	CASSLRSGICYEQYF
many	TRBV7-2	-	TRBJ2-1	TGTGCCAGCAGCACGCAGCTGGGCTCCTACAATGAGCAGTTCTTC	CASSTQLGSYNEQFF
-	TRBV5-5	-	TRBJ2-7	TGTGCCAGCAGCGACCTAACCAGGGAGGAGCAGTACTTC	CASSDLTREEQYF
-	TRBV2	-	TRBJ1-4	TGTGCCAGCACTGTAGGCCCGGTGAATGAAAAACTGTTTTTT	CASTVGPVNEKLFF
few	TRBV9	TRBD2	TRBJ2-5	TGTGCCAGCAGCGTTAGCGGGGTTCAAGAGACCCAGTACTTC	CASSVSGVQETQYF
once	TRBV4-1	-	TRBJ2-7	TGCGCCAGCAGCCAAGTCGTCATGGGCGAGCAGTACTTC	CASSQVVMGEQYF
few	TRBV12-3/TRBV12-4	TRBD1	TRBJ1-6	TGTGCCAGCAGTTTGGACAGGGCATATAATTCACCCCTCCACTTT	CASSLDRAYNSPLHF
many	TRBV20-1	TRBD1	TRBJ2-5	TGCAGTGCTATGGGACAGAAAGAGACCCAGTACTTC	CSAMGQKETQYF
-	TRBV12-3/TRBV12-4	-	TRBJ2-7	TGTGCCAGCACTGGGGACGGATACAATGAGCAGTACTTC	CASTGDGYNEQYF
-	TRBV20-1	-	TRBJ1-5	TGCAGTGCTAGAGAGAGGGGTATCGGACCCCAGCATTTT	CSARERGIGPQHF
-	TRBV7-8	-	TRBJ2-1	TGTGCCAGCAGCTTAGGGGGAGGATCAGGCGAGCAGTTCTTC	CASSLGGGSGEQFF
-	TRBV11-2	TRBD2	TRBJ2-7	TGTGCCAGCAGCGCAGACCCGGAGCCCAGCGGGGGTTACGAGCAGTACTTC	CASSADPEPSGGYEQYF
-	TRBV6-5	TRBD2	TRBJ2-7	TGTGCCAGTTCCCAAGGGCGGGGGACCTTATACGAGCAGTACTTC	CASSQGRGTLYEQYF
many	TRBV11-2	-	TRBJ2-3	TGCGCCAGCAGCTTGGATGGTGGCACAGATACGCAGTATTTT	CASSLDGGTDTQYF
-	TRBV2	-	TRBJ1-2	TGTGCCAGCATCCCAGGGACTAACTATGGCTACACCTTC	CASIPGTNYGYTF
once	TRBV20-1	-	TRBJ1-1	TGCAGTTCACGGACGGGATGGGGTGAAGCTTTCTTT	CSSRTGWGEAFF
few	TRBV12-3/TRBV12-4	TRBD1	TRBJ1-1	TGTGCCAGCAGTCCTTATCAGACAGGGGTGACTGAAGCTTTCTTT	CASSPYQTGVTEAFF
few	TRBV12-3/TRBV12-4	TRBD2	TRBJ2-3	TGTGCCAGCACCTCGCCCCGGGCTAGCGGGGCTGGGGGGCGGATGGATACGCAGTATTTT	CASTSPRASGAGGRMDTQYF